Included here is one T cell receptor beta chain sequence, with context. Antigen specificity is unknown. The record originates from a study of blood T cells in healthy people across ages. A second PCR of roughly 7 to 11 cycles used a sample-barcoded 5' primer and a J-beta primer mix. TCRdb re-called the 5' RACE reads with MiXCR, one entry per CDR3 protein. The table lists around 970,000 distinct CDR3 sequences, 51% of them singletons. Study-level results: Not knowing donor CMV status may have confounded expanded clonotype changes. Older individuals had lower TCR beta diversity per million T cells (the decline was roughly linear).

Germline CDR1 DFQATT, CDR2 SNEGSKA (reference sequence). The CDR3 length is 15 residues. V gave up 3 bases and J gave up 3 bases, with 12 bases separating them. The specimen sequenced was blood. The clonotype originates from a woman between 55 and 75 years old in good health. The chain carries TRBV20-1 and TRBJ2-6; D perhaps matches TRBD2 (5 bases). The CDR3 coding sequence is TGCAGTGCTAGGTCGGGGTTGAGTGGGGCCAACGTCCTGACTTTC. Its protein product is CSARSGLSGANVLTF.